What follows are 4 T cell receptor beta chains derived from one specimen sequenced in a study of cytomegalovirus exposure and HLA in healthy donors. Primers included in the PCR were 60 Vbeta and 13 Jbeta primers. TCRdb keeps only in-frame clones here, not all; method: immunoSEQ multiplex PCR. The table shows 150,000 to 200,000 clones, with about 80% occurring only once. Material for sequencing was PBMCs. The source is a young woman in good health and CMV-seronegative.

This clone was recorded a few times. The chain is built from TRBV5-4 and TRBJ1-2; 8 bases are shared with TRBD1. V shed 6 bases and J 4 bases; nucleotides not matched to a gene: 5. The CDR3 consists of 13 residues. Germline-derived CDR1 and CDR2 are SGHNT and YYREEE (reference sequence). CDR3 coding DNA: TGTGCCAGCACGGACAGGGACAGCTATGGCTACACCTTC. This encodes CASTDRDSYGYTF.

CDR3 protein: CASSLGTGGIYYEQYF. The CDR3 DNA reads TGTGCCAGCAGCCTTGGGACAGGGGGGATATACTACGAGCAGTACTTC. J is TRBJ2-7 and V is TRBV9; 11 positions agree with TRBD1. Germline V gene data show CDR1 as SGDLS and CDR2 as YYNGEE. Trimming at V came to 4 bases and at J to 3 bases, leaving 9 bases not matched to a gene. CDR3 length equals 16 residues. Filled out from reference TRBV9 and TRBJ2-7, the complete variable domain reads DSGVTQTPKHLITATGQRVTLRCSPRSGDLSVYWYQQSLDQGLQFLIQYYNGEERAKGNILERFSAQQFPDLHSELNLSSLELGDSALYFCASSLGTGGIYYEQYFGPGTRLTVT.

The genes are TRBV6-6 and TRBJ2-1, with 12 bases that match TRBD1. The CDR3 is made up of 16 amino acids. The V segment lost 6 bases and the J segment 4 bases; nucleotides outside the gene matches: 7. Germline V CDR1 and CDR2: MNHNY, SVGAGI (reference sequence). CDR3 DNA: TGTGCCAGCAGCTCTCCGGGACAGGGGGCATACAATGAGCAGTTCTTC. Residues: CASSSPGQGAYNEQFF.

The chain recombines TRBV2 with TRBJ2-3; TRBD2 agrees at 11 bases. Germline V gene sequence: CDR1 SNHLY, CDR2 FYNNEI. The J segment lost 4 bases and the V segment lost 5 bases, leaving 2 bases of the junction unmatched. This CDR3 comprises 14 residues. CDR3 in amino acids: CASSRLAGPDTQYF. CDR3 DNA: TGTGCCAGCAGTAGACTAGCGGGGCCAGATACGCAGTATTTT.